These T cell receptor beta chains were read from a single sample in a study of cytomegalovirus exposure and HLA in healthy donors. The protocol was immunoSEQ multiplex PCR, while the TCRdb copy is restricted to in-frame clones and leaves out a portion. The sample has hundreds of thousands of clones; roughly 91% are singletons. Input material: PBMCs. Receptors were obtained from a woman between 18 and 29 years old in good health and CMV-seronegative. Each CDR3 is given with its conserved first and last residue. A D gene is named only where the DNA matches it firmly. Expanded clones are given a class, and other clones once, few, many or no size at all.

CDR3 DNA: TGTGCCAGCAGCCTACAGGGGGCAGGGAATCAGCCCCAGCATTTT
CDR3 protein: CASSLQGAGNQPQHF
V gene: TRBV7-9
clone size: -
D gene: TRBD1
J gene: TRBJ1-5

CDR3 DNA: TGTGCCAGCAGGGCACAGGGGGCAGGGGAGCAGTTCTTC
CDR3 protein: CASRAQGAGEQFF
V gene: TRBV6-1
clone size: -
D gene: TRBD1
J gene: TRBJ2-1

CDR3 DNA: TGTGCCAGCAGCTCCGGGACTAGCGACCTCGAGCAGTACTTC
CDR3 protein: CASSSGTSDLEQYF
V gene: TRBV13
clone size: -
D gene: TRBD2
J gene: TRBJ2-7

CDR3 DNA: TGTGCCAGCAGCCTACGAAAGCCGCAAGAGACCCAGTACTTC
CDR3 protein: CASSLRKPQETQYF
V gene: TRBV11-2
clone size: -
D gene: -
J gene: TRBJ2-5

CDR3 DNA: TGTGCCAGCATCAGGGGGCCAAAGGAAGCTTTCTTT
CDR3 protein: CASIRGPKEAFF
V gene: TRBV6-6
clone size: -
D gene: TRBD1
J gene: TRBJ1-1

CDR3 DNA: TGTGCCAGCAGCATACAGGGGGCTCAAGGCTACACCTTC
CDR3 protein: CASSIQGAQGYTF
V gene: TRBV5-4
clone size: -
D gene: TRBD1
J gene: TRBJ1-2

CDR3 DNA: TGTGCCAGCAGCCGACTAGCGGGGGAAAAAGAGACCCAGTACTTC
CDR3 protein: CASSRLAGEKETQYF
V gene: TRBV5-4
clone size: once
D gene: TRBD2
J gene: TRBJ2-5

CDR3 DNA: TGTGCCAGCAGCTTAGACAGGGTTGAGACCCAGTACTTC
CDR3 protein: CASSLDRVETQYF
V gene: TRBV11-3
clone size: -
D gene: -
J gene: TRBJ2-5

CDR3 DNA: TGCGCCAGCAGCTTGGCCCGGACGGAGGGAGGGACCTACGAGCAGTACTTC
CDR3 protein: CASSLARTEGGTYEQYF
V gene: TRBV5-1
clone size: -
D gene: TRBD2
J gene: TRBJ2-7

CDR3 DNA: TGCAGCGTTGAACGGACAGGGCTTTTCGGCTACACCTTC
CDR3 protein: CSVERTGLFGYTF
V gene: TRBV29-1
clone size: -
D gene: TRBD1
J gene: TRBJ1-2

CDR3 DNA: TGTGCCAGCAGCTTAAACAGGGCGGGCACTGAAGCTTTCTTT
CDR3 protein: CASSLNRAGTEAFF
V gene: TRBV11-2
clone size: -
D gene: -
J gene: TRBJ1-1

CDR3 DNA: TGTGCCAGCAGCTTAGAAGTGGCAGGGGGCAACACCGGGGAGCTGTTTTTT
CDR3 protein: CASSLEVAGGNTGELFF
V gene: TRBV7-6
clone size: -
D gene: TRBD1
J gene: TRBJ2-2

CDR3 DNA: TGTGCCAGCAGCCGCCCGGGAGCGGTTTACGAGCAGTACTTC
CDR3 protein: CASSRPGAVYEQYF
V gene: TRBV9
clone size: -
D gene: -
J gene: TRBJ2-7

CDR3 DNA: TGTGCCACCAGCCTCGGGAATGGGGGCGGCTACGAGCAGTACTTC
CDR3 protein: CATSLGNGGGYEQYF
V gene: TRBV15
clone size: -
D gene: -
J gene: TRBJ2-7

CDR3 DNA: TGTGCCAGCAGCCATCTTTTGAGCGGGGGGTATGAGCAGTTCTTC
CDR3 protein: CASSHLLSGGYEQFF
V gene: TRBV9
clone size: -
D gene: TRBD2
J gene: TRBJ2-1

CDR3 DNA: TGTGCCTGGAGTGGGGAAGAAGCGGATACCCTAGGAAACACCATATATTTT
CDR3 protein: CAWSGEEADTLGNTIYF
V gene: TRBV30
clone size: -
D gene: -
J gene: TRBJ1-3

CDR3 DNA: TGCGCCAGCAGTAAGGACAGGAACACCGGGGAGCTGTTTTTT
CDR3 protein: CASSKDRNTGELFF
V gene: TRBV10-2
clone size: -
D gene: -
J gene: TRBJ2-2

CDR3 DNA: TGTGCCAGCAGCCCCACTAGCGGACCATTCCAGACCCAGTACTTC
CDR3 protein: CASSPTSGPFQTQYF
V gene: TRBV11-2
clone size: -
D gene: TRBD2
J gene: TRBJ2-5

CDR3 DNA: TGTGCCAGTAGGTCCGCGGGACAGTTGGACCTGACTTTC
CDR3 protein: CASRSAGQLDLTF
V gene: TRBV19
clone size: -
D gene: -
J gene: TRBJ2-6

CDR3 DNA: TGTGCCAGCAGCTTGAATACCGGGACAGTCCTCTACGAGCAGTACTTC
CDR3 protein: CASSLNTGTVLYEQYF
V gene: TRBV11-2
clone size: -
D gene: TRBD1
J gene: TRBJ2-7

CDR3 DNA: TGTGCCAGCAGCCCGTCGGGGGGACTCTCCTACGAGCAGTACTTC
CDR3 protein: CASSPSGGLSYEQYF
V gene: TRBV11-2
clone size: once
D gene: TRBD2
J gene: TRBJ2-7

CDR3 DNA: TGTGCCATCAGTTTGGGAGCAGCTTACGAGCAGTACTTC
CDR3 protein: CAISLGAAYEQYF
V gene: TRBV10-3
clone size: -
D gene: -
J gene: TRBJ2-7

CDR3 DNA: TGCGCCAGCAGTGAGGGCCCCCGGGACACTGCTTCGGGTCATCAGCCCCAGCATTTT
CDR3 protein: CASSEGPRDTASGHQPQHF
V gene: TRBV10-1
clone size: -
D gene: -
J gene: TRBJ1-5

CDR3 DNA: TGTGCCAGCAGCCGGAGGACTTCGACTAGCGGGAGAGAAAACATTCAGTACTTC
CDR3 protein: CASSRRTSTSGRENIQYF
V gene: TRBV5-8
clone size: -
D gene: TRBD2
J gene: TRBJ2-4

CDR3 DNA: TGTGCCAGTAGTATGCGCGGCCTCCTATCTGGAAACACCATATATTTT
CDR3 protein: CASSMRGLLSGNTIYF
V gene: TRBV19
clone size: -
D gene: -
J gene: TRBJ1-3

CDR3 DNA: TGTGCCAGCAGTTCAGGAGGACGGGCAACCGAAGCTTTCTTT
CDR3 protein: CASSSGGRATEAFF
V gene: TRBV6-6
clone size: -
D gene: -
J gene: TRBJ1-1

CDR3 DNA: TGTGCCAGCAGCTTAATCTCCTATAACTATGGCTACACCTTC
CDR3 protein: CASSLISYNYGYTF
V gene: TRBV7-9
clone size: -
D gene: -
J gene: TRBJ1-2

CDR3 DNA: TGTGCCAGCAGCTTCGCCCCTCCCCAGGGAGGAAACTATGGCTACACCTTC
CDR3 protein: CASSFAPPQGGNYGYTF
V gene: TRBV7-2
clone size: once
D gene: -
J gene: TRBJ1-2

CDR3 DNA: TGTGCCAGTAGTACCTTTCGGACTTATGAAGCTTTCTTT
CDR3 protein: CASSTFRTYEAFF
V gene: TRBV19
clone size: -
D gene: -
J gene: TRBJ1-1

CDR3 DNA: TGTGCCAGTAGTATAGCGGGGGGCCGGGAGGGCTACACCTTC
CDR3 protein: CASSIAGGREGYTF
V gene: TRBV19
clone size: -
D gene: -
J gene: TRBJ1-2

CDR3 DNA: TGTGCCAGCAGTACCGAAACAGGGGTTGGGAACACTGAAGCTTTCTTT
CDR3 protein: CASSTETGVGNTEAFF
V gene: TRBV6-6
clone size: -
D gene: TRBD1
J gene: TRBJ1-1

CDR3 DNA: TGTGCCAGCAGTATCACAAATCGGGACACCTACGAGCAGTACTTC
CDR3 protein: CASSITNRDTYEQYF
V gene: TRBV7-9
clone size: once
D gene: -
J gene: TRBJ2-7

CDR3 DNA: TGTGCCAGCAGACAGGGGGCCGACACCGGGGAGCTGTTTTTT
CDR3 protein: CASRQGADTGELFF
V gene: TRBV7-9
clone size: -
D gene: TRBD1
J gene: TRBJ2-2

CDR3 DNA: TGTGCCAGCAGCGTAACAGGGTTGGGGGGCTACACCTTC
CDR3 protein: CASSVTGLGGYTF
V gene: TRBV7-6
clone size: -
D gene: -
J gene: TRBJ1-2

CDR3 DNA: TGTGCCAGCAGCTTAGGACTAGCCTCCTACAATGAGCAGTTCTTC
CDR3 protein: CASSLGLASYNEQFF
V gene: TRBV7-2
clone size: -
D gene: TRBD2
J gene: TRBJ2-1

CDR3 DNA: TGTGCCAGCTCCCCAGACAGGATTAGCACAGATACGCAGTATTTT
CDR3 protein: CASSPDRISTDTQYF
V gene: TRBV18
clone size: -
D gene: -
J gene: TRBJ2-3

CDR3 DNA: TGCGCCAGCAGCTTGGCAGCGGGGGGGAACACCGGGGAGCTGTTTTTT
CDR3 protein: CASSLAAGGNTGELFF
V gene: TRBV5-1
clone size: -
D gene: TRBD2
J gene: TRBJ2-2

CDR3 DNA: TGTGCCAGCAGTAGGACAGGGGTGGGATACGAGCAGTACTTC
CDR3 protein: CASSRTGVGYEQYF
V gene: TRBV5-6
clone size: -
D gene: TRBD1
J gene: TRBJ2-7

CDR3 DNA: TGTGCCAGCAGCAAGCACAGGGGGCTCTACGAGCAGTACTTC
CDR3 protein: CASSKHRGLYEQYF
V gene: TRBV7-2
clone size: once
D gene: TRBD1
J gene: TRBJ2-7

CDR3 DNA: TGTGCCAGCAGGACAGGGGCGGGAAACATTCAGTACTTC
CDR3 protein: CASRTGAGNIQYF
V gene: TRBV6-1
clone size: -
D gene: TRBD1
J gene: TRBJ2-4

CDR3 DNA: TGTGCCAGCAGCGTAGGAGGGTGGGTTACAGACTGTGGCTACACCTTC
CDR3 protein: CASSVGGWVTDCGYTF
V gene: TRBV9
clone size: -
D gene: -
J gene: TRBJ1-2

CDR3 DNA: TGTGCCAGTAGTTCGGGGGTCGGCACCGGGGAGCTGTTTTTT
CDR3 protein: CASSSGVGTGELFF
V gene: TRBV19
clone size: -
D gene: -
J gene: TRBJ2-2

CDR3 DNA: TGTGCCAGCAGCGTCTTTAACCGGGGACTCCCTCTACAGCTGTTTTTT
CDR3 protein: CASSVFNRGLPLQLFF
V gene: TRBV9
clone size: -
D gene: -
J gene: TRBJ1-4

CDR3 DNA: TGTGCCAGCACCCCTCCAGGGGATTTTGTTGGCTACACCTTC
CDR3 protein: CASTPPGDFVGYTF
V gene: TRBV7-9
clone size: -
D gene: -
J gene: TRBJ1-2

CDR3 DNA: TGTGCCATTAACAGGAATGAAAAACTGTTTTTT
CDR3 protein: CAINRNEKLFF
V gene: TRBV6-1
clone size: -
D gene: -
J gene: TRBJ1-4

CDR3 DNA: TGTGCCACCAGCAGAGATGCGGGGGGCTATACCGGGGAGCTGTTTTTT
CDR3 protein: CATSRDAGGYTGELFF
V gene: TRBV15
clone size: once
D gene: TRBD2
J gene: TRBJ2-2

CDR3 DNA: TGTGCCAGCAGCTACGAGCACGTGAACACCGGGGAGCTGTTTTTT
CDR3 protein: CASSYEHVNTGELFF
V gene: TRBV5-6
clone size: -
D gene: -
J gene: TRBJ2-2

CDR3 DNA: TGTGCCGCAAGACACCCGGGACTAGCGGTCCACGAGCAGTACTTC
CDR3 protein: CAARHPGLAVHEQYF
V gene: TRBV19
clone size: -
D gene: TRBD2
J gene: TRBJ2-7

CDR3 DNA: TGCAGAGGGGAGGGTCCAATGAACACTGAAGCTTTCTTT
CDR3 protein: CRGEGPMNTEAFF
V gene: TRBV29-1
clone size: -
D gene: -
J gene: TRBJ1-1

CDR3 DNA: TGTGCCAGCTACCACGCACGGGACAGGAGGGTCGGCACAGATACGCAGTATTTT
CDR3 protein: CASYHARDRRVGTDTQYF
V gene: TRBV2
clone size: once
D gene: TRBD1
J gene: TRBJ2-3

CDR3 DNA: TGTGCCAGCAGCTCTACACCACCGGACAGAGTCTACGAGCAGTACTTC
CDR3 protein: CASSSTPPDRVYEQYF
V gene: TRBV7-6
clone size: -
D gene: -
J gene: TRBJ2-7

CDR3 DNA: TGCGCCAGCAGCCAGATAGGGGGCGAGCAGTACTTC
CDR3 protein: CASSQIGGEQYF
V gene: TRBV4-1
clone size: -
D gene: -
J gene: TRBJ2-7

CDR3 DNA: TGTTCCAGCAGGGTCGGGGAGACCCAGTACTTC
CDR3 protein: CSSRVGETQYF
V gene: TRBV7-9
clone size: once
D gene: -
J gene: TRBJ2-5

CDR3 DNA: TGTGCCAGCAGTGGGGGGACACCTACCCCCTTCTACGAGCAGTACTTC
CDR3 protein: CASSGGTPTPFYEQYF
V gene: TRBV25-1
clone size: -
D gene: -
J gene: TRBJ2-7

CDR3 DNA: TGTGCCAGCAGTCGGCGGGAGGGCTACGAGCAGTACTTC
CDR3 protein: CASSRREGYEQYF
V gene: TRBV27
clone size: -
D gene: TRBD2
J gene: TRBJ2-7